These 14 T cell receptor beta chains were all obtained from the same sample, sequenced in a study of blood T cell repertoires in COVID-19 (dated by TCRdb to between 2020 and 2021). Libraries were built with the immunoSEQ multiplex PCR assay. This is the immuneACCESS table as TCRdb keeps it, with only in-frame sequences that have V and J called. A part of the clones is gone; compared with another copy, unresolved V genes explain less than half, and the rest is unexplained. This sample gives 40,000 to 55,000 clones in total; approximately 80% of them show up just once. Jointly, the top ten make up over 12% of the sample. The sequencing sample was made of peripheral blood. Receptor source: a human donor in a cohort sampled during active COVID-19.

The chain links TRBV30 to TRBJ2-1; TRBD1 agrees at 12 bases. Per germline, CDR1 GTSNPN and CDR2 SVGIG (reference sequence). The CDR3 runs to 13 residues. Trimming took 3 bases from V and 14 from J; bases not matched to a gene: 8. The CDR3 protein is CAWSGGTGGAEFF. In nucleotides, the CDR3 is TGTGCCTGGAGCGGGGGGACAGGGGGCGCGGAGTTCTTC. Full variable domain (remainder filled in from reference TRBV30 and TRBJ2-1): SQTIHQWPATLVQPVGSPLSLECTVEGTSNPNLYWYRQAAGRGLQLLFYSVGIGQISSEVPQNLSASRPQDRQFILSSKKLLLSDSGFYLCAWSGGTGGAEFFGPGTRLTVL.

The chain carries TRBV30 and TRBJ2-1; D may be TRBD2 (5 bases). This CDR3 has 13 residues. CDR1 is GTSNPN and CDR2 is SVGIG in the germline V gene (reference sequence). V was pared by 3 bases and J by 8 bases, with 14 bases between. The CDR3 here is CAWSGPSGYEQFF. The CDR3 DNA reads as TGTGCCTGGAGCGGCCCTTCGGGGTATGAGCAGTTCTTC.

The chain has TRBV5-6 and TRBJ2-1, with 10 bases lining up with TRBD2. Germline lookup yields CDR1 SGHDT and CDR2 YYEEEE. Germline trimming cut 4 bases from V and 9 bases from J; bases unmatched to any gene: 4. CDR3 size: 13 residues. Here the CDR3 DNA reads TGTGCCAGCAGCCCGGGACTAGCGCGTGAGCAGTTCTTC. Translation: CASSPGLAREQFF. Looking up the rest from reference TRBV5-6 and TRBJ2-1 gives the full variable domain: DAGVTQSPTHLIKTRGQQVTLRCSPKSGHDTVSWYQQALGQGPQFIFQYYEEEERQRGNFPDRFSGHQFPNYSSELNVNALLLGDSALYLCASSPGLAREQFFGPGTRLTVL.

V and J are TRBV6-5 and TRBJ2-7; the match to TRBD1 covers 8 bases. V lost 10 bases to trimming and J lost 0 bases; unmatched junction nucleotides: 8. This CDR3 spans 14 amino acids. CDR1 MNHEY and CDR2 SVGAGI come from the germline V gene. CDR3 bases: TGTGCCACCCGACAGGGGACAAACTCCTACGAGCAGTACTTC. The encoded protein is CATRQGTNSYEQYF.

This clone came up a few times. V gene TRBV7-2 combines with J gene TRBJ2-3, with 8 bases identical to TRBD2. V was clipped by 1 base and J by 1 base; unmatched bases: 4. CDR3 size: 16 residues. The germline V gene encodes CDR1 SGHTA and CDR2 FQGNSA. As DNA, the CDR3 is TGTGCCAGCAGCTTAGGTCTAGCGGGCGGCACAGATACGCAGTATTTT. It yields the protein CASSLGLAGGTDTQYF. The whole variable domain, filled in from reference TRBV7-2 and TRBJ2-3, reads GAGVSQSPSNKVTEKGKDVELRCDPISGHTALYWYRQSLGQGLEFLIYFQGNSAPDKSGLPSDRFSAERTGGSVSTLTIQRTQQEDSAVYLCASSLGLAGGTDTQYFGPGTRLTVL.

In its sample, this clone was seen a few times. The chain recombines TRBV7-8 with TRBJ2-5; 8 positions agree with TRBD2. This CDR3 is 14 amino acids long. Looked up from germline, CDR1 is SGHVS and CDR2 is FQNEAQ. J gave up 5 bases and V 6 bases, and 8 bases lay outside the gene matches. The CDR3 region is CASSTGLAGETQYF. The CDR3 DNA follows: TGTGCCAGCAGTACCGGACTAGCTGGTGAGACCCAGTACTTC.

This clone occurred a few times. The genes are TRBV19 and TRBJ1-5; the D is unclear. From germline, CDR1 is LNHDA and CDR2 SQIVND (reference sequence). The V gene lost 7 bases and the J gene lost 1 base, with 11 bases spanning the gap. This CDR3 contains 14 residues. The CDR3 nucleotides are TGTGCCAGTACCCCAAGGAGGAGCAATCAGCCCCAGCATTTT. This encodes CASTPRRSNQPQHF. The variable domain in full, with the rest retrieved from reference TRBV19 and TRBJ1-5, is DGGITQSPKYLFRKEGQNVTLSCEQNLNHDAMYWYRQDPGQGLRLIYYSQIVNDFQKGDIAEGYSVSREKKESFPLTVTSAQKNPTAFYLCASTPRRSNQPQHFGDGTRLSIL.

The chain joins TRBV11-3 to TRBJ1-2; unclear D gene. Germline CDR1 is SGHNT and CDR2 is YENEEA. V was shortened by 6 bases and J by 4 bases, with 9 bases between the two germline ends. The CDR3 is made up of 12 amino acids. CDR3 residues: CASSSNTYGYTF. The CDR3 region has the DNA TGTGCCAGCAGTTCAAACACCTATGGCTACACCTTC.

This rearrangement joins TRBV7-9 to TRBJ2-7, with D maybe TRBD2 (7 bases). Trimming removed 0 bases at V and 6 bases at J, with 24 bases between. The CDR3 contains 18 residues. Germline CDR1 is SEHNR and CDR2 is FQNEAQ (reference sequence). CDR3 in amino acids: CASSLARLVAGASGEQYF. In DNA, the CDR3 is TGTGCCAGCAGCTTAGCGCGTCTAGTTGCGGGGGCGAGCGGCGAGCAGTACTTC.

The chain uses TRBV7-8 and TRBJ2-5; 15 nucleotides match TRBD2. Trimming cost V 6 bases and J 2 bases; bases outside gene matches: 13. Germline V gene data show CDR1 as SGHVS and CDR2 as FQNEAQ. The CDR3 runs 19 residues. This chain's CDR3 is CASRPWGTSGRRKQETQYF. The CDR3 nucleotides are TGTGCCAGCAGACCCTGGGGGACTAGCGGGAGGAGGAAGCAAGAGACCCAGTACTTC.

V is TRBV7-7 and J is TRBJ2-1; 10 nucleotides match TRBD2. This CDR3 spans 16 amino acids. Germline V CDR1 and CDR2: SSHAT, FNYEAQ (reference sequence). Trimming cost V 1 base and J 9 bases; bases outside gene matches: 9. DNA of the CDR3: TGTGCCAGCAGCTTAGGGCAGCGGGAGGGCCACACTGAGCAGTTCTTC. Amino acids: CASSLGQREGHTEQFF.

This chain links TRBV3-1 (or the pseudogene TRBV3-2) with TRBJ1-4; D is perhaps TRBD1 (5 bases). The CDR3 is 17 amino acids. V was pared by 2 bases and J by 4 bases, with 17 bases between. Germline V lookup: CDR1 LGHDT, CDR2 YNNKEL (reference sequence). Here the CDR3 DNA reads TGTGCCAGCAGCCAACCCACTCGACAGACGCGTAATGAAAAACTGTTTTTT. Protein product: CASSQPTRQTRNEKLFF.

V gene TRBV25-1 combines with J gene TRBJ2-1; weak D call: TRBD1 (6 bases). CDR1 and CDR2 (germline): MGHDK, SYGVNS. The CDR3 has 12 residues. V lost 4 bases to trimming and J lost 9 bases, with 10 bases between them. The CDR3, as DNA: TGTGCCAGCAGTGGGCAGGGGAGTGAGCAGTTCTTC. Protein product: CASSGQGSEQFF.

The rearrangement joins TRBV7-9 to TRBJ1-1; a possible D gene is TRBD1 (6 bases). The CDR3 loop spans 15 amino acids. The germline V and J ends were trimmed by 5 bases and 6 bases, with 19 bases remaining between them. CDR1 is SEHNR, CDR2 FQNEAQ, per germline (reference sequence). The CDR3 region is CASSPGVRSIAEAFF. In DNA form, the CDR3 reads TGTGCCAGCAGCCCAGGGGTAAGGTCGATCGCTGAAGCTTTCTTT.